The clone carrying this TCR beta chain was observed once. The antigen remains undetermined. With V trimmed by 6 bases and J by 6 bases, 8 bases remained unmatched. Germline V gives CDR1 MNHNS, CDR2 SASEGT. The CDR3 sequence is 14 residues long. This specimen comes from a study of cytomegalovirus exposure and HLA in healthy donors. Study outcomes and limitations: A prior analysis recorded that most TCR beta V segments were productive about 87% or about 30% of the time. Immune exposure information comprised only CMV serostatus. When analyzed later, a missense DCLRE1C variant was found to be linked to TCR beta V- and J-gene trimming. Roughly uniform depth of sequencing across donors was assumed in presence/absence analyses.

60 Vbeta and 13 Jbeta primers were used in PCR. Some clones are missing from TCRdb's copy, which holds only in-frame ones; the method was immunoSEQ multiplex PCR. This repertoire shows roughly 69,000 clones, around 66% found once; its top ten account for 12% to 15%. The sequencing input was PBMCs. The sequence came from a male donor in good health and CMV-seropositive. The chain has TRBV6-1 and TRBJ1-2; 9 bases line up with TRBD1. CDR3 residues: CASRGSGQGNGYTF. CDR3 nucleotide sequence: TGTGCCAGCAGAGGATCGGGACAGGGCAATGGCTACACCTTC.